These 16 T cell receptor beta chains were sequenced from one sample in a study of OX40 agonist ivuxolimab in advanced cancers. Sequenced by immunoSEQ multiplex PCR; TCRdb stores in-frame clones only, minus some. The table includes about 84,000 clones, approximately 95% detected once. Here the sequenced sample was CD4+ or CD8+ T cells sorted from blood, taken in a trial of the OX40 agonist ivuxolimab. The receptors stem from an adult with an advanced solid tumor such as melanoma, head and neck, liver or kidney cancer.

CDR3: CASSPRPYNEQFF. For the CDR3, the DNA is TGTGCCAGCAGCCCCCGCCCCTACAATGAGCAGTTCTTC. The rearrangement joins TRBV5-6 to TRBJ2-1; no clear D gene. V was cut by 4 bases and J by 2 bases, with 7 bases left in between. This CDR3 is built from 13 residues. The V gene's germline CDR1 is SGHDT and CDR2 YYEEEE. Together with reference TRBV5-6 and TRBJ2-1, the CDR3 gives the full variable domain: DAGVTQSPTHLIKTRGQQVTLRCSPKSGHDTVSWYQQALGQGPQFIFQYYEEEERQRGNFPDRFSGHQFPNYSSELNVNALLLGDSALYLCASSPRPYNEQFFGPGTRLTVL.

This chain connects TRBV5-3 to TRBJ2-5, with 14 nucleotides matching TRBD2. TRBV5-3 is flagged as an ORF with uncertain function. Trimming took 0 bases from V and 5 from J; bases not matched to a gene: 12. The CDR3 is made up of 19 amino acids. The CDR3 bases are TGTGCCAGAAGCTTGGAATTGGGACTAGCGGGAGACACGGTGGAGACCCAGTACTTC. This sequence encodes CARSLELGLAGDTVETQYF.

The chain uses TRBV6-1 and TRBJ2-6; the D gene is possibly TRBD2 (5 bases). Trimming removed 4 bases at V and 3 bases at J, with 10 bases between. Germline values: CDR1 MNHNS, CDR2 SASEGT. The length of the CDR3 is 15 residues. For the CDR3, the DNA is TGTGCCAGCAGTGGGAGGATCTATGGGGCCAACGTCCTGACTTTC. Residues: CASSGRIYGANVLTF.

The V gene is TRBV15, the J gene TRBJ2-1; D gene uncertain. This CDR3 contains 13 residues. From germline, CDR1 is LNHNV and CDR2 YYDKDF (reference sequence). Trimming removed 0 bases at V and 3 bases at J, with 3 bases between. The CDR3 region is CATSRDNYNEQFF. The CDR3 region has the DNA TGTGCCACCAGCAGAGACAACTACAATGAGCAGTTCTTC. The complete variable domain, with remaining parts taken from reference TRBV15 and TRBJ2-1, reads DAMVIQNPRYQVTQFGKPVTLSCSQTLNHNVMYWYQQKSSQAPKLLFHYYDKDFNNEADTPDNFQSRRPNTSFCFLDIRSPGLGDTAMYLCATSRDNYNEQFFGPGTRLTVL.

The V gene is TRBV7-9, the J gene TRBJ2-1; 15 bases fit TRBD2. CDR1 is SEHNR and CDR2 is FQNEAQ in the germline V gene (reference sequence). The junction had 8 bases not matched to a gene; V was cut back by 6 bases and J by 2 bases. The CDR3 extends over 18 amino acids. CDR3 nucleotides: TGTGCCAGCAGACCCGGGACTAGCGGGAGGTGGGCCTACAATGAGCAGTTCTTC. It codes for CASRPGTSGRWAYNEQFF.

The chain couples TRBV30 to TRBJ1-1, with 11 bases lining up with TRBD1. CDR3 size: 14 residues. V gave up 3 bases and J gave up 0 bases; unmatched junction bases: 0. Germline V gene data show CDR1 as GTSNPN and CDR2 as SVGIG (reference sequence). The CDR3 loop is CAWRDRGLNTEAFF. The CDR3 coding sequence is TGTGCCTGGAGGGACAGGGGGCTGAACACTGAAGCTTTCTTT.

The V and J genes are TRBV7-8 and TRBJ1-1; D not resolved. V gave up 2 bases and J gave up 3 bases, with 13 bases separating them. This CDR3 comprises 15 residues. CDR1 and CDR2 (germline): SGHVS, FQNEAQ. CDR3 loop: CASSLIRRRDTEAFF. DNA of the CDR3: TGTGCCAGCAGCTTAATTAGGCGTCGGGACACTGAAGCTTTCTTT.

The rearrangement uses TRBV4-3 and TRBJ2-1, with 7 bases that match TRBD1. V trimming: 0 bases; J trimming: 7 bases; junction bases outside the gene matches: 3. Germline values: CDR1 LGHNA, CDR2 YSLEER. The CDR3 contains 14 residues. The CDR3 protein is CASSQDRGWNEQFF. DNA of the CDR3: TGCGCCAGCAGCCAAGACAGGGGGTGGAATGAGCAGTTCTTC.

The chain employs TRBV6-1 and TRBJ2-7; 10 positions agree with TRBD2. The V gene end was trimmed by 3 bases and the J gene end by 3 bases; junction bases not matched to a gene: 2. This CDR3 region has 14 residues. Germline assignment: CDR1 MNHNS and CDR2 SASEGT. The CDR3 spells CASSEPSGSYEQYF. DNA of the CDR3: TGTGCCAGCAGTGAGCCTAGCGGGAGCTACGAGCAGTACTTC.

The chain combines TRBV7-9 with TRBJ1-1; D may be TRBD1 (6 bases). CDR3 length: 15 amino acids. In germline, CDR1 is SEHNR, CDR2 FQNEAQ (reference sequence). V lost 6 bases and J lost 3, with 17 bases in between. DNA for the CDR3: TGTGCCAGCAGGCCTCCGACAGGTTGGGACACTGAAGCTTTCTTT. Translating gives CASRPPTGWDTEAFF.

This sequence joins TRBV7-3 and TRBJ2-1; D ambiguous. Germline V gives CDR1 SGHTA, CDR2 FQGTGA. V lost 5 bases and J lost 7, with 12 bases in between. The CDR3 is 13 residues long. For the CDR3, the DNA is TGTGCCAGCAGCCGGAACCCTTTGAATGAGCAGTTCTTC. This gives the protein CASSRNPLNEQFF.

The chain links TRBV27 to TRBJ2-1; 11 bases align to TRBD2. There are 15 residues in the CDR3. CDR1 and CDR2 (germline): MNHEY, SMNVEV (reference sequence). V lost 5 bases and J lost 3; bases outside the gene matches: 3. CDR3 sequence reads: CASSDGLAGYNEQFF. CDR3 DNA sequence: TGTGCCAGCAGTGACGGACTAGCGGGCTACAATGAGCAGTTCTTC.

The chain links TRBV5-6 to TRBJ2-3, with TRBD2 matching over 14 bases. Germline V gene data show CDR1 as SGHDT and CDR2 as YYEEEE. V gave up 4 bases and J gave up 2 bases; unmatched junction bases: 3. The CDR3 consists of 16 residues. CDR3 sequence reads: CASSVGLAGVTDTQYF. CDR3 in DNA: TGTGCCAGCAGCGTGGGACTAGCGGGGGTCACAGATACGCAGTATTTT.

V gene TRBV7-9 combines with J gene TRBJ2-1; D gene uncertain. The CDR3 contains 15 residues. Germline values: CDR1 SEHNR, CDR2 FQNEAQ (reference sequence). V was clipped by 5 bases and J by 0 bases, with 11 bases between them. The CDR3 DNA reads TGTGCCAGCAGCCAAGTAATTCCCTCCTACAATGAGCAGTTCTTC. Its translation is CASSQVIPSYNEQFF.

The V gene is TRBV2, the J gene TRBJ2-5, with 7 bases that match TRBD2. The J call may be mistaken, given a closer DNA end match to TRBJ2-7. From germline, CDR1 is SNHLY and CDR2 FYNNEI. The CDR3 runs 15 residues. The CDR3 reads CASSDLAGPPYEQYF. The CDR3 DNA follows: TGTGCCAGCAGTGATTTAGCGGGCCCTCCCTACGAGCAGTACTTC.

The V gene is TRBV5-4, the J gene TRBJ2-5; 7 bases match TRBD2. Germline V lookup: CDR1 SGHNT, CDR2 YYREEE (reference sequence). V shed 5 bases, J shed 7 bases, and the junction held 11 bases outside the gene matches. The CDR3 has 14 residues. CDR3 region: CASSLAGASGTQYF. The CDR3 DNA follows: TGTGCCAGCAGTTTAGCGGGTGCGTCGGGGACCCAGTACTTC.